Shown below are 13 T cell receptor beta chains from a single sample sequenced in a study of cytomegalovirus exposure and HLA in healthy donors. Primers: 60 Vbeta forward and 13 Jbeta reverse. The data were produced by immunoSEQ multiplex PCR, yet TCRdb's version contains in-frame clones alone and is incomplete. This sample's table reports about 140,000 clones. What was sequenced was PBMCs. Receptor source: a male donor in good health and CMV-seronegative.

The genes are TRBV10-3 and TRBJ2-7, with 8 bases identical to TRBD1. Germline trimming cut 6 bases from V and 3 bases from J; bases unmatched to any gene: 7. The V gene's germline CDR1 is ENHRY and CDR2 SYGVKD. This CDR3 contains 14 residues. The CDR3 region has the DNA TGTGCCATCAGCCCGGGACAGGTTATCTACGAGCAGTACTTC. It translates to CAISPGQVIYEQYF.

The V and J genes are TRBV5-6 and TRBJ1-5; no clear D gene. The CDR3 extends over 14 amino acids. Germline V gives CDR1 SGHDT, CDR2 YYEEEE. V was trimmed by 4 bases and J by 4 bases, leaving 12 bases between them. The CDR3 sequence: CASSQLRLNQPQHF. In DNA form, the CDR3 reads TGTGCCAGCAGCCAACTACGGTTAAATCAGCCCCAGCATTTT. The full variable domain, with the rest looked up from reference TRBV5-6 and TRBJ1-5, is DAGVTQSPTHLIKTRGQQVTLRCSPKSGHDTVSWYQQALGQGPQFIFQYYEEEERQRGNFPDRFSGHQFPNYSSELNVNALLLGDSALYLCASSQLRLNQPQHFGDGTRLSIL.

The V gene is TRBV6-6, the J gene TRBJ2-7; TRBD1 agrees at 7 bases. In germline, CDR1 is MNHNY, CDR2 SVGAGI (reference sequence). Trimming removed 5 bases from V and 3 bases from J; junction bases left unmatched: 1. The CDR3 spans 12 residues. CDR3 DNA: TGTGCCAGCAGTAGGGACAGCTACGAGCAGTACTTC. Translating it yields CASSRDSYEQYF.

The chain carries TRBV10-3 and TRBJ1-5, with 10 bases that match TRBD1. Germline V gene sequence: CDR1 ENHRY, CDR2 SYGVKD. This CDR3 has 15 residues. Unmatched junction bases numbered 8, after V lost 5 bases and J lost 7 bases. CDR3 sequence reads: CAISPGQGMEQPQHF. Here the CDR3 DNA reads TGTGCCATCAGTCCGGGACAGGGGATGGAACAGCCCCAGCATTTT.

J is TRBJ2-2 and V is TRBV7-2; TRBD1 matches 10 bases. Germline lookup yields CDR1 SGHTA and CDR2 FQGNSA. This CDR3 has 17 amino acids. J was trimmed by 4 bases and V by 0 bases; bases with no gene match: 5. CDR3 nucleotide sequence: TGTGCCAGCAGCTTAGCGCGACGGACAGGGGGCACCGGGGAGCTGTTTTTT. It translates to CASSLARRTGGTGELFF.

This chain connects TRBV7-8 to TRBJ1-2; D gene uncertain. Germline-derived CDR1 and CDR2 are SGHVS and FQNEAQ. V gave up 4 bases and J gave up 10 bases, with 13 bases separating them. The CDR3 sequence is 12 residues long. DNA of the CDR3: TGTGCCAGCAGCTCCCGGACTCCCCACTACACCTTC. Its protein product is CASSSRTPHYTF.

The chain links TRBV5-1 to TRBJ1-3; the D is unclear. CDR1 and CDR2 (germline): SGHRS, YFSETQ. The CDR3 sequence is 12 residues long. The germline V and J ends were trimmed by 2 bases and 9 bases, with 9 bases remaining between them. This CDR3 reads CASSLEGGTIYF. The DNA for the CDR3 is TGCGCCAGCAGCTTAGAGGGAGGCACCATATATTTT.

The chain recombines TRBV14 with TRBJ1-6; 10 nucleotides agree with TRBD1. The V and J ends lost 1 base and 10 bases, in that order; junction bases with no gene match: 4. CDR3 length: 15 residues. The germline V gene encodes CDR1 SGHDN and CDR2 FVKESK. The CDR3 DNA is TGTGCCAGCAGCCAAGCCGGGACAGGGGTATCACCCCTCCACTTT. Its translation: CASSQAGTGVSPLHF. Full variable domain (remainder filled in from reference TRBV14 and TRBJ1-6): EAGVTQFPSHSVIEKGQTVTLRCDPISGHDNLYWYRRVMGKEIKFLLHFVKESKQDESGMPNNRFLAERTGGTYSTLKVQPAELEDSGVYFCASSQAGTGVSPLHFGNGTRLTVT.

The J gene is TRBJ2-7, the V gene TRBV19; 13 bases are a match to TRBD2. The CDR3 spans 14 residues. Unmatched junction bases numbered 3, after V lost 5 bases and J lost 5 bases. The germline CDR1 and CDR2 sequences are LNHDA and SQIVND (reference sequence). In DNA form, the CDR3 reads TGTGCCAGTAGTCCACTAGCGGGAGGGAACGAGCAGTACTTC. It encodes CASSPLAGGNEQYF.

The chain carries TRBV5-4 and TRBJ2-7; D unclear. The CDR3 has 13 residues. Germline-derived CDR1 and CDR2 are SGHNT and YYREEE (reference sequence). Deletions cut 0 bases from V and 6 bases from J, with 10 bases between. CDR3 amino acids: CASSLGSGFEQYF. In DNA form, the CDR3 reads TGTGCCAGCAGCTTGGGTTCCGGGTTCGAGCAGTACTTC. Full variable domain (missing parts from reference TRBV5-4 and TRBJ2-7): ETGVTQSPTHLIKTRGQQVTLRCSSQSGHNTVSWYQQALGQGPQFIFQYYREEENGRGNFPPRFSGLQFPNYSSELNVNALELDDSALYLCASSLGSGFEQYFGPGTRLTVT.

This chain connects TRBV30 to TRBJ2-5, with D maybe TRBD1 (7 bases). The CDR3 runs to 12 residues. V was shortened by 5 bases and J by 5 bases, with 12 bases between the two germline ends. In germline, CDR1 is GTSNPN, CDR2 SVGIG (reference sequence). The chain's CDR3 is CAWQGGKETQYF. CDR3 DNA sequence: TGTGCCTGGCAGGGGGGTAAGGAGACCCAGTACTTC.

The rearrangement links TRBV7-9 to TRBJ2-2; 8 positions agree with TRBD2. The germline V gene has CDR1 SEHNR and CDR2 FQNEAQ (reference sequence). There are 15 residues in the CDR3. The ends lost 5 bases at V and 5 bases at J; junction bases unmatched: 7. Written as DNA, the CDR3 is TGTGCCAGCAGCACCCGAGCGGGAGTAACCGGGGAGCTGTTTTTT. Translated, it gives CASSTRAGVTGELFF.

This sequence joins TRBV29-1 and TRBJ2-7, with 8 bases matching TRBD1. In germline, CDR1 is SQVTM, CDR2 ANQGSEA. This CDR3 is built from 13 residues. J lost 7 bases, V lost 4 bases, and 9 bases had no gene match. The CDR3 spells CSVVFQGAGEQYF. The CDR3 nucleotides are TGCAGCGTTGTGTTCCAGGGGGCAGGGGAGCAGTACTTC.